This is a list of T cell receptor beta chains from one sample in a study of beta chain features in type 1 diabetes. Sequencing was performed with immunoSEQ multiplex PCR; in TCRdb, only in-frame clones are kept and a portion is missing. The data show 640,000 or so clones, with about 14% seen just once and less than 0.04% held by the top ten. Material for sequencing was naive CD4+ T cells from blood. The receptors shown here come from a man aged 18 to 35 with type 1 diabetes. Both conserved end residues are part of each CDR3. The D gene is left open where the match is weak. Where a row states a size, it is once, few, many or the class of an expanded clone; other rows omit it.

J gene,D gene,V gene,clone size,CDR3 DNA,CDR3 protein
TRBJ2-2,-,TRBV6-6,-,TGTGCCAGCAGTTCGGGGAGGGGGCCCACCGGGGAGCTGTTTTTT,CASSSGRGPTGELFF
TRBJ2-3,-,TRBV7-2,-,TGTGCCAGCAGCTCACAGGGCGGGGGCACAGATACGCAGTATTTT,CASSSQGGGTDTQYF
TRBJ2-5,-,TRBV7-2,-,TGTGCCAGCAGCTTAGCACAGCGGGAGACCCAGTACTTC,CASSLAQRETQYF
TRBJ2-5,TRBD2,TRBV9,-,TGTGCCAGCAGCCAAGCCCCGTCGGGGGGAGAGACCCAGTACTTC,CASSQAPSGGETQYF
TRBJ2-7,-,TRBV21-1,-,TGTGCCAGCAGCAAAAGACAGGGGACGGGCGAGCAGTACTTC,CASSKRQGTGEQYF
TRBJ2-1,TRBD2,TRBV6-5,-,TGTGCCAGCAGCCCGACTAGCGGGAGGAATGAGCAGTTCTTC,CASSPTSGRNEQFF
TRBJ2-7,-,TRBV5-6,few,TGTGCCAGCAGCTTGGGGCCGGCAGGGGCCTTC,CASSLGPAGAF
TRBJ2-7,TRBD2,TRBV14,-,TGTGCCAGCAGCCAAGCCGGGACTAGCGTTAACGAGCAGTACTTC,CASSQAGTSVNEQYF
TRBJ2-7,TRBD1,TRBV29-1,-,TGCAGCACTTTGGGACAGGGAAAGGTCGAGCAGTACTTC,CSTLGQGKVEQYF
TRBJ2-4,TRBD1,TRBV27,few,TGTGCCAGCAGGCCGACAGGGGTTGACATTCAGTACTTC,CASRPTGVDIQYF
TRBJ1-2,-,TRBV7-2,few,TGTGCCAGCAGTCTCTTCAGGGGCTACACCTTC,CASSLFRGYTF
TRBJ2-7,-,TRBV7-2,-,TGTGCCAGCAGTCATCGGGGGACCAACTCCTACGAGCAGTACTTC,CASSHRGTNSYEQYF
TRBJ1-5,TRBD1,TRBV29-1,-,TGCAGCGTTCGGACAGGGGGGCAGCCCCAGCATTTT,CSVRTGGQPQHF
TRBJ2-3,TRBD1,TRBV6-6,few,TGTGCCAGCAGTCCACCCGGGACAGCGCAGTATTTT,CASSPPGTAQYF
TRBJ2-3,-,TRBV27,-,TGTGCCAGCTCTTATACGGGGGCAGATACGCAGTATTTT,CASSYTGADTQYF
TRBJ2-5,TRBD1,TRBV10-3,few,TGTGCCACCCGACAGGGATGGGGTTTTCAAGAGACCCAGTACTTC,CATRQGWGFQETQYF
TRBJ2-3,-,TRBV6-5,few,TGTGCCAGCAGTCAAGCTACCAGAGATACGCAGTATTTT,CASSQATRDTQYF
TRBJ1-1,TRBD1,TRBV4-1,few,TGCGCCAGCAGGGGCGACAGGGGGTTAGCTGAAGCTTTCTTT,CASRGDRGLAEAFF
TRBJ2-1,TRBD2,TRBV28,few,TGTGCCAGCAGGTCCCGACTAGCGGGAGGCCACAATGAGCAGTTCTTC,CASRSRLAGGHNEQFF
TRBJ1-2,TRBD1,TRBV29-1,few,TGCAGCGACCGACAGGGAAACTATGGCTACACCTTC,CSDRQGNYGYTF
TRBJ1-5,-,TRBV11-2,-,TGTGCCAGCAGCTTACGCAGCAATCAGCCCCAGCATTTT,CASSLRSNQPQHF
TRBJ2-4,-,TRBV30,-,TGTGCCTTGCTCCAGGGGGCCAAAAACATTCAGTACTTC,CALLQGAKNIQYF
TRBJ2-3,TRBD2,TRBV5-1,-,TGCGCCAGCAGCTTGGATAGCGGGACCACCAGAGCGGCAGATACGCAGTATTTT,CASSLDSGTTRAADTQYF
TRBJ2-1,-,TRBV7-2,-,TGTGCCAGCAGCTCCGCGGTCGGGCAGTTCTTC,CASSSAVGQFF
TRBJ1-1,TRBD1,TRBV4-3,-,TGCGCCAGCAGCCTAGACAGGGGGACTGAAGCTTTCTTT,CASSLDRGTEAFF
TRBJ2-5,-,TRBV2,-,TGTGCCAGCAGTGCAGTAGGGGAGGAGACCCAGTACTTC,CASSAVGEETQYF
TRBJ2-7,TRBD1,TRBV11-1,few,TGTGCCAGCAGCCCATCGACAGGGTCATGGGACGAGCAGTACTTC,CASSPSTGSWDEQYF
TRBJ2-5,-,TRBV6-5,few,TGTGCCAGCTTAGGCAGTCAAGAGACCCAGTACTTC,CASLGSQETQYF
TRBJ1-1,-,TRBV27,-,TGTGCCAGCAGTCGCCTGGACAGCCGCCGTGAAGCTTTCTTT,CASSRLDSRREAFF
TRBJ1-2,-,TRBV29-1,few,TGCAGCGTCTCCTACAGGGAGGGGTATGGCTACACCTTC,CSVSYREGYGYTF
TRBJ1-5,-,TRBV30,few,TGTGCCTGGAGGAGCCCTCAGGGGAGCTGGCAGCCCCAGCATTTT,CAWRSPQGSWQPQHF